The 4 T cell receptor beta chains below all came from one sample that was sequenced in a study of spatial heterogeneity in lung cancer. Time point specified: sample taken at primary tumor resection. No cell sorting; template was whole RNA from tumor, lung tissue or PBMC. Each CDR3 protein gets one entry after TCRdb re-called the 5' RACE reads with MiXCR. This table has around 40,000 distinct CDR3 sequences, approximately 5.2% appearing once. The sequences come from PBMCs, collected at surgery. These receptors all stem from a female donor with early-stage non-small cell lung cancer.

Ten or more counts support this clonotype. This chain joins TRBV24-1 and TRBJ2-1; D is possibly TRBD1 (6 bases). The CDR3 is 16 amino acids. The germline V gene encodes CDR1 KGHDR and CDR2 SFDVKD. Trimming cost V 0 bases and J 0 bases, with 8 bases left between them. The CDR3 is CATSDLTGTSYNEQFF. CDR3 sequence (DNA): TGTGCCACCAGTGATTTGACAGGGACCTCCTACAATGAGCAGTTCTTC.

This clonotype was counted at least ten times. V gene TRBV7-9 combines with J gene TRBJ1-1; D uncertain. From germline, CDR1 is SEHNR and CDR2 FQNEAQ (reference sequence). The V end was cut by 3 bases, the J end by 4 bases, with 12 bases between. This CDR3 is 14 amino acids long. The CDR3 DNA reads TGTGCCAGCAGCTTCACCGGGTCCTCCACTGAAGCTTTCTTT. Translation gives CASSFTGSSTEAFF.

In this sample, this clonotype turned up a few times. Just one base apart from a much larger clone, this may be a read error. The CDR3 reads CASSLGTEAFF. For the CDR3, the DNA is TGTGCCAGCAGCTTAGGGACTGAAGCTTTCTTT. V and J are TRBV7-8 and TRBJ1-1; the D is unclear. The CDR3 sequence is 11 residues long. V was trimmed by 1 base and J by 5 bases, leaving 2 bases between them. Germline V gene data show CDR1 as SGHVS and CDR2 as FQNEAQ.

The genes are TRBV12-3 or TRBV12-4 and TRBJ2-1, with D possibly TRBD1 on 6 matching bases. This CDR3 is 15 amino acids long. V was shortened by 2 bases and J by 6 bases, with 14 bases between the two germline ends. The CDR3 loop reads CASSLRDTGLNEQFF. The CDR3 nucleotides read TGTGCCAGCAGTTTAAGGGACACCGGTCTCAATGAGCAGTTCTTC.